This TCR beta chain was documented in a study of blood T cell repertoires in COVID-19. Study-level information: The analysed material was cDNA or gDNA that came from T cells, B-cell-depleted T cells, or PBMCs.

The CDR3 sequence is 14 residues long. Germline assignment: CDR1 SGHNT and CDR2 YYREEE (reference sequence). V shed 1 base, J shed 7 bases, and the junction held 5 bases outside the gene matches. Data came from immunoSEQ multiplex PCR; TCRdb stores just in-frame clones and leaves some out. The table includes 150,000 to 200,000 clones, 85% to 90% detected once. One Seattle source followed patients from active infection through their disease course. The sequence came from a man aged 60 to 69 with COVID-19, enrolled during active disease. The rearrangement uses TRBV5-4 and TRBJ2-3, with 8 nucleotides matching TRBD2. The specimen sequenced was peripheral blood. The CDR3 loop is CASSLWLAGYTQYF. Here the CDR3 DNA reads TGTGCCAGCAGCTTGTGGCTAGCGGGCTATACGCAGTATTTT. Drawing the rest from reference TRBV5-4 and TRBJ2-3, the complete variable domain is ETGVTQSPTHLIKTRGQQVTLRCSSQSGHNTVSWYQQALGQGPQFIFQYYREEENGRGNFPPRFSGLQFPNYSSELNVNALELDDSALYLCASSLWLAGYTQYFGPGTRLTVL.